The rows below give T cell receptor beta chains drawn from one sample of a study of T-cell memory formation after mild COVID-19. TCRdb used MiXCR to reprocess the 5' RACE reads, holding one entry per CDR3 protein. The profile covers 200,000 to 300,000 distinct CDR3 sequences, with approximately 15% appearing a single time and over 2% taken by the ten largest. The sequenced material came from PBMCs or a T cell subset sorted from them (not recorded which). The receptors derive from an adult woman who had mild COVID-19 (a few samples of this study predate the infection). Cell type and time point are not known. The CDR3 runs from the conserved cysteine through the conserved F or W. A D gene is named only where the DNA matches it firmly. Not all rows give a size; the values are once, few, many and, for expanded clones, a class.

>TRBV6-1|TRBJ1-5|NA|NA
CASSRARDNQPKHF
TGTGCCAGCAGTAGGGCTCGGGACAATCAGCCCAAGCATTTT
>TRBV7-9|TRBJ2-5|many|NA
CASSLSGETQYF
TGTGCCAGCAGCTTAAGTGGAGAGACCCAGTACTTC
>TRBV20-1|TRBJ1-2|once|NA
CSAREQGDYGYTF
TGCAGTGCTAGAGAACAGGGCGACTATGGCTACACCTTC
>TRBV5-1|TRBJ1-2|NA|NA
CASSGDNYGYTF
TGCGCCAGCAGCGGCGATAACTATGGCTACACCTTC
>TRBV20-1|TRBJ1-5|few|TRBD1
CSAQTGSNQPQHF
TGCAGTGCCCAGACAGGGAGCAATCAGCCCCAGCATTTT
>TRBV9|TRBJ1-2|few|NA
CASSDHGYGYTF
TGTGCCAGCAGCGACCACGGCTATGGCTACACCTTC
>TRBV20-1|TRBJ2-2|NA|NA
CSARDPTGELFF
TGCAGTGCTAGAGACCCGACCGGGGAGCTGTTTTTT
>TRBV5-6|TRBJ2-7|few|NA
CASSLGSSQYF
TGTGCCAGCAGCTTAGGAAGCTCCCAGTACTTC
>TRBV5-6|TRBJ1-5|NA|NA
CASSLRGPSNQPQHF
TGTGCCAGCAGCTTGAGGGGACCTAGCAATCAGCCCCAGCATTTT
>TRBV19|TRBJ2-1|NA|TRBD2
CASSIRTSNNEQFF
TGTGCCAGTAGTATAAGGACTAGCAACAATGAGCAGTTCTTC
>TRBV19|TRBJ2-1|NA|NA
CASSRVPSRGEQFF
TGTGCCAGTAGTCGAGTCCCCTCGCGGGGTGAGCAGTTCTTC
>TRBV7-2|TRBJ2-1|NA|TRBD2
CASSLEAGGSSYNEQFF
TGTGCCAGCAGCTTAGAAGCGGGGGGGAGCTCCTACAATGAGCAGTTCTTC
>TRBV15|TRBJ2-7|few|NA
CATSFASSGYEQYF
TGTGCCACCAGCTTCGCTAGCAGTGGCTACGAGCAGTACTTC
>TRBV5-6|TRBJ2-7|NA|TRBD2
CASSLSGRYSYEQYF
TGTGCCAGCAGCTTGAGCGGGAGGTATTCCTACGAGCAGTACTTC
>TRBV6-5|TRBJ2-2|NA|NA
CASSYYPNTGELFF
TGTGCCAGCAGTTACTATCCGAACACCGGGGAGCTGTTTTTT
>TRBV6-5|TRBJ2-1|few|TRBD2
CASSYSSGRGLVNEQFF
TGTGCCAGCAGTTACTCTAGCGGGAGGGGTTTAGTGAATGAGCAGTTCTTC
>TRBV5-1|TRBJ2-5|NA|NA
CSSRGLGETQYF
TGCTCGAGCAGGGGATTAGGAGAGACCCAGTACTTC
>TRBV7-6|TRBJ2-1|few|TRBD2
CASSFRLAGPRSYNEQFF
TGTGCCAGCAGCTTTCGACTAGCGGGACCGCGCTCCTACAATGAGCAGTTCTTC
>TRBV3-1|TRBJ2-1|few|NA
CASSLTVNEQFF
TGTGCCAGCAGCCTTACGGTCAATGAGCAGTTCTTC
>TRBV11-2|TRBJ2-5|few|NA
CASSLGLGIETQYF
TGTGCCAGCAGCTTAGGGCTGGGAATAGAGACCCAGTACTTC
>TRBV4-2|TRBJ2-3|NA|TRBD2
CASSQAPVGGRADTQYF
TGTGCCAGCAGCCAAGCCCCGGTGGGGGGGAGGGCAGATACGCAGTATTTT
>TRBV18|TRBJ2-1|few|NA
CASSPPSPVNEQFF
TGTGCCAGCTCACCACCGTCCCCGGTCAATGAGCAGTTCTTC
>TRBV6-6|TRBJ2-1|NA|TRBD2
CASAGRNPRGYNEQFF
TGTGCCAGCGCCGGCCGGAACCCGCGGGGGTACAATGAGCAGTTCTTC
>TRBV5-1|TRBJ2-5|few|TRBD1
CASRDAPGGQYF
TGCGCCAGCAGAGATGCACCAGGGGGCCAGTACTTC
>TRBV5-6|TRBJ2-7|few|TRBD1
CASSRQGTSYEQYF
TGTGCCAGCAGCCGACAGGGGACATCCTACGAGCAGTACTTC
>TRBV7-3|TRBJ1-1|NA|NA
CASSIYRNTEAFF
TGTGCCAGCAGCATATACAGGAACACTGAAGCTTTCTTT
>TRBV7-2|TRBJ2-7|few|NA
CASSLDPAVNEQYF
TGTGCCAGCAGCTTAGATCCTGCCGTCAACGAGCAGTACTTC
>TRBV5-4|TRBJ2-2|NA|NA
CASSPVRGAGQGTGELFF
TGTGCCAGCAGCCCAGTACGTGGGGCGGGTCAGGGCACCGGGGAGCTGTTTTTT
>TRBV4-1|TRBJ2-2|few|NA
CASSSTIRAGELFF
TGCGCCAGCAGTTCCACCATTAGGGCCGGGGAGCTGTTTTTT
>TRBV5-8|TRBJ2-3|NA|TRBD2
CASSLSGEGRIDTQYF
TGTGCCAGCAGCTTATCCGGGGAGGGCCGTATAGATACGCAGTATTTT
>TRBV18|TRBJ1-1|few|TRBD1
CASSVTGGRNTEAFF
TGTGCCAGCTCAGTCACAGGGGGGAGGAACACTGAAGCTTTCTTT
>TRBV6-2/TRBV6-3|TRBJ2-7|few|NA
CASRDNPYEQYF
TGTGCCAGCAGGGACAATCCCTACGAGCAGTACTTC
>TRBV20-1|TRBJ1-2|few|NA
CSARDLKGYTF
TGCAGTGCTAGAGATCTGAAGGGCTACACCTTC
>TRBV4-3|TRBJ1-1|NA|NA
CASSPPGTGTEAFF
TGCGCCAGCAGCCCCCCTGGCACAGGGACTGAAGCTTTCTTT
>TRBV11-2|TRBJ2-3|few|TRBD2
CASSSGLAAYTDTQYF
TGTGCCAGCAGCTCCGGACTAGCGGCATACACAGATACGCAGTATTTT
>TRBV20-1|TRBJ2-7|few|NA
CSAPTDASLYEQYF
TGCAGTGCTCCGACAGACGCGAGCCTCTACGAGCAGTACTTC
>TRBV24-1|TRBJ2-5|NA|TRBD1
CATSDSKDRAPEETQYF
TGTGCCACCAGTGATTCCAAGGACAGGGCTCCGGAAGAGACCCAGTACTTC
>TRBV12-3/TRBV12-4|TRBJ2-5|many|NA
CASSFGEETQYF
TGTGCCAGCAGTTTCGGGGAAGAGACCCAGTACTTC
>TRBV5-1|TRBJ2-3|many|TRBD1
CASSWTGGGTDTQYF
TGCGCCAGCAGCTGGACAGGTGGGGGCACAGATACGCAGTATTTT
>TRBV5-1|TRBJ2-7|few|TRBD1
CASSFIPGQGYEQYF
TGCGCCAGCAGTTTCATTCCGGGACAGGGGTACGAGCAGTACTTC
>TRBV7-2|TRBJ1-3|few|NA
CASSLAASGDGFF
TGTGCCAGCAGCTTAGCGGCGTCTGGAGACGGCTTCTTT
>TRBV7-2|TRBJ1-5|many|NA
CASKGYGNQPQHF
TGTGCCAGCAAGGGGTATGGCAATCAGCCCCAGCATTTT
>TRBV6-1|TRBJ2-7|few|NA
CASRATGVGEQYF
TGTGCCAGCAGGGCCACGGGGGTCGGCGAGCAGTACTTC
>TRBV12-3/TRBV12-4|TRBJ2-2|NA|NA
CASSSLHTGELFF
TGTGCCAGCAGTTCCCTCCACACCGGGGAGCTGTTTTTT
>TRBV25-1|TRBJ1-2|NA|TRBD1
CASSEWGTGFSFGGYTF
TGTGCCAGCAGTGAATGGGGGACAGGGTTCAGTTTTGGGGGCTACACCTTC
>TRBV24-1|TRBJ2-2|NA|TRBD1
CATSDLDRVGTGELFF
TGTGCCACCAGTGACTTGGACAGGGTTGGAACCGGGGAGCTGTTTTTT